A selection of T cell receptor beta chains follows, all from one sample in a study of cytomegalovirus exposure and HLA in healthy donors. Sequencing was performed with immunoSEQ multiplex PCR; in TCRdb, only in-frame clones are kept and a portion is missing. The data show under 100,000 clones, around 70% seen once. The sample comprised PBMCs. Receptors were obtained from a woman aged 50 to 60 in good health and CMV-seropositive. CDR3s include the opening cysteine and the closing phenylalanine or tryptophan. The D gene is left open where the match is weak. A clone size is listed for some rows: how often the clone was seen (once, few, many), or a class if it is expanded.

D gene,V gene,clone size,J gene,CDR3 DNA,CDR3 protein
TRBD2,TRBV13,NA,TRBJ2-7,TGTGCCAGCAGCTTGGGCGGGAGTCTATACGAGCAGTACTTC,CASSLGGSLYEQYF
TRBD2,TRBV6-1,NA,TRBJ2-1,TGTGCCACTGATCTAGGACTAGCGGGAGGGAATGAGCAGTTCTTC,CATDLGLAGGNEQFF
TRBD2,TRBV28,NA,TRBJ2-5,TGTGCCAGCAGTTTATCAGCGGGAGGGCATGAGACCCAGTACTTC,CASSLSAGGHETQYF
NA,TRBV4-2,once,TRBJ2-7,TGTGCCAGCAGCTTGGGGGGAGTTTCATCCTACGAGCAGTACTTC,CASSLGGVSSYEQYF
TRBD1,TRBV11-2,NA,TRBJ1-6,TGTGCCAGCAGCTACCCAGGGGGCAGGGGGACTGGTTCACCCCTCCACTTT,CASSYPGGRGTGSPLHF
TRBD1,TRBV7-8,NA,TRBJ2-7,TGTGCCAGCAGCTTAGTTTTTCAGGGGGCGAGAGAGCAGTACTTC,CASSLVFQGAREQYF
NA,TRBV7-9,NA,TRBJ1-3,TGTGCCAGCAGCTTCGACAGGAACCCTGGAAACACCATATATTTT,CASSFDRNPGNTIYF
NA,TRBV19,once,TRBJ2-7,TGTGCCAGTAGTCTCAGGGGACGCTACGAGCAGTACTTC,CASSLRGRYEQYF
NA,TRBV2,NA,TRBJ2-1,TGTGCCAGCACAAAGGGGGGGCAAGGGCAGTTCTTC,CASTKGGQGQFF
NA,TRBV15,NA,TRBJ2-7,TGTGCCACCAGCAGAGATAGAGGGTACGAGCAGTACTTC,CATSRDRGYEQYF
NA,TRBV19,NA,TRBJ2-3,TGTGCCAGTAGTATGGGTACAGCAAACACAGATACGCAGTATTTT,CASSMGTANTDTQYF
NA,TRBV5-1,NA,TRBJ2-5,TGCGCCAGCAGCTTGGACCCGGGATACCAAGAGACCCAGTACTTC,CASSLDPGYQETQYF
NA,TRBV5-1,NA,TRBJ2-1,TGCGCCAGCAGCTTGGCCGGTAGCGGCCTACTCTACAATGAGCAGTTCTTC,CASSLAGSGLLYNEQFF
TRBD1,TRBV2,NA,TRBJ1-3,TGTGCCACCCGAGCTGTCCCTACCACAGGGGGCGATAAGTCTGGAAACACCATATATTTT,CATRAVPTTGGDKSGNTIYF
TRBD1,TRBV27,few,TRBJ1-1,TGTGCCAGCAGTTCTTCTAAGGCAGGGGGCCGCGTAAGACGTACCTTT,CASSSSKAGGRVRRTF
NA,TRBV6-5,NA,TRBJ2-3,TGTGCCAGCAGTTACAGTTTTCTAGGTTCTACAGATACGCAGTATTTT,CASSYSFLGSTDTQYF
TRBD1,TRBV10-3,NA,TRBJ2-5,TGTGCCTCTACGACAGGGGGCTTGGAGACCCAGTACTTC,CASTTGGLETQYF
TRBD2,TRBV7-3,NA,TRBJ2-3,TGTGCCAGCAGCTCCGGTAGCGGGAGCACAGATACGCAGTATTTT,CASSSGSGSTDTQYF
TRBD2,TRBV9,NA,TRBJ2-7,TGTGCCAGCAGTCACAATTCGGGGCTAGCGGGAGAAGTAGGAGGTAACAACTACGAGCAGTACTTC,CASSHNSGLAGEVGGNNYEQYF
TRBD1,TRBV30,NA,TRBJ2-1,TGTGCCTGGAGTAGGACAGGGAATGAGCAGTTCTTC,CAWSRTGNEQFF
TRBD2,TRBV25-1,NA,TRBJ2-2,TGTGCCAGCAGTGAAGTTAAGCGGGGGAACACCGGGGAGCTGTTTTTT,CASSEVKRGNTGELFF
NA,TRBV2,NA,TRBJ2-2,TGTGCCAGCAGGGCGGGGACGGCCTCCGCGAACACCGGGGAGCTGTTTTTT,CASRAGTASANTGELFF
TRBD2,TRBV4-3,NA,TRBJ2-3,TGCGCCAGCAGCCAAAGAATAGCGGGAGCCGATACGCAGTATTTT,CASSQRIAGADTQYF
NA,TRBV5-4,NA,TRBJ2-3,TGTGCCAGCAGCTTGGGAGCCACAGATACGCAGTATTTT,CASSLGATDTQYF
NA,TRBV6-5,NA,TRBJ2-1,TGTGCCAGCAGTTCGCGGTCGGCAGCCAGAGGGCAGTTCTTC,CASSSRSAARGQFF
TRBD2,TRBV5-5,NA,TRBJ2-1,TGTGCCAGCAGCTGGACTAGCGGGGAGAGCTCCTACAATGAGCAGTTCTTC,CASSWTSGESSYNEQFF
NA,TRBV28,NA,TRBJ2-1,TGTGCCAGCAGTCCCCCCTGGGGGCGGATGATTGTTAATGAGCAGTTCTTC,CASSPPWGRMIVNEQFF
NA,TRBV4-1,NA,TRBJ1-5,TGCGCCAGCAGCCAAGTCTTGCGGGGCCAATATAGCAATCAGCCCCAGCATTTT,CASSQVLRGQYSNQPQHF
NA,TRBV2,NA,TRBJ1-1,TGTGCCAGCAGTTCTCAGGGGATTGCTGAAGCTTTCTTT,CASSSQGIAEAFF
NA,TRBV30,NA,TRBJ2-3,TGTGCCTGGGGGACACGGTCAGATACGCAGTATTTT,CAWGTRSDTQYF
TRBD2,TRBV7-2,few,TRBJ2-7,TGTGCCAGCAGCTTAGGTGGGGGAATCGGGACTAGCGGGCTCTACGAGCAGTACTTC,CASSLGGGIGTSGLYEQYF
NA,TRBV7-6,NA,TRBJ2-5,TGTGCCAGCAGCTTAATCTCCCGTGAGGGGACCCAGTACTTC,CASSLISREGTQYF
TRBD1,TRBV19,NA,TRBJ2-5,TGTGCCAGCTCCAGGGGGTATTTGTCGGAGACCCAGTACTTC,CASSRGYLSETQYF
TRBD1,TRBV2,once,TRBJ1-4,TGTGCCAGCACCCTGAGGGGGACAGTAGGTGAAAAACTGTTTTTT,CASTLRGTVGEKLFF
NA,TRBV9,NA,TRBJ2-5,TGTGCCAGCAGCGTAGGTGTTCGGCAGAGCGGGGAGACCCAGTACTTC,CASSVGVRQSGETQYF
TRBD1,TRBV6-5,NA,TRBJ2-7,TGTGCCAGCAGTTCCCGGGACAGCAGCTCCTACGAGCAGTACTTC,CASSSRDSSSYEQYF
NA,TRBV11-2,NA,TRBJ2-3,TGTGCCAGCAGCTTAGAAAGGGGGTGGTCCGCAGATACGCAGTATTTT,CASSLERGWSADTQYF
NA,TRBV6-5,NA,TRBJ2-5,TGTGCCAGCAGTCCCGACACCGACAATGGAGAGACCCAGTACTTC,CASSPDTDNGETQYF
TRBD1,TRBV29-1,NA,TRBJ2-5,TGCAGCGTTGCCTGGGGGACAGGGGGCCGGGAGACCCAGTACTTC,CSVAWGTGGRETQYF
NA,TRBV27,NA,TRBJ2-1,TGTGCCAGTAGTCCCCCATTTTACAATGAGCAGTTCTTC,CASSPPFYNEQFF
NA,TRBV19,NA,TRBJ2-7,TGTGCCAGTAGTATGCGAAGCCGGGATGTACAGTACTTC,CASSMRSRDVQYF
TRBD1,TRBV5-1,once,TRBJ1-1,TGCGCCAGCAGCTTTCAGGGGGCGGACACTGAAGCTTTCTTT,CASSFQGADTEAFF
NA,TRBV4-2,NA,TRBJ2-3,TGTGCCAGCAGCCAAGCGGTAGCGGAGGGATCTCCTAGCACAGATACGCAGTATTTT,CASSQAVAEGSPSTDTQYF
TRBD2,TRBV9,few,TRBJ2-1,TGTGCCAGCAGCGTAGCGGGGCTAGCGGGAGGTCGAATCTACAATGAGCAGTTCTTC,CASSVAGLAGGRIYNEQFF
NA,TRBV7-7,NA,TRBJ2-5,TGTGCTAGCAGCTTAGGGACGGGAGTCGAGACCCAGTACTTC,CASSLGTGVETQYF
TRBD1,TRBV12-5,NA,TRBJ2-3,TGTGCTAGTGGTTTGGGACTTCTAAGACCGGGACAGCTCACAGATACGCAGTATTTT,CASGLGLLRPGQLTDTQYF
NA,TRBV30,few,TRBJ2-5,TGTGCCTGGATGCCAGGCCAAGAGACCCAGTACTTC,CAWMPGQETQYF
NA,TRBV7-9,few,TRBJ2-7,TGTGCCAGCAGCTTAAGTGGCCGCAGCTCCTACGAGCAGTACTTC,CASSLSGRSSYEQYF
TRBD2,TRBV15,NA,TRBJ2-3,TGTGCCACCGGGTCGCGGGGGGGCACAGATACGCAGTATTTT,CATGSRGGTDTQYF
NA,TRBV27,NA,TRBJ1-2,TGTGCCAGCGGACGCCAGGGAAACATGGGAGGCTACACCTTC,CASGRQGNMGGYTF
NA,TRBV5-6,NA,TRBJ2-7,TGTGCCAGCAGCTTCCGGGGACATGACAACGAGCAGTACTTC,CASSFRGHDNEQYF
NA,TRBV4-3,NA,TRBJ2-7,TGCGCCAGCAGCCAAGTGTTGGGCCGAGGGGAGCAGTACTTC,CASSQVLGRGEQYF
TRBD1,TRBV5-4,NA,TRBJ2-3,TGTGCCAGCAGAGGGGGCCGAGAAGATACGCAGTATTTT,CASRGGREDTQYF
NA,TRBV4-3,once,TRBJ1-2,TGCGCCAGCAGCCAATCGACAGAAACCTCTGGCTACACCTTC,CASSQSTETSGYTF
NA,TRBV7-8,once,TRBJ1-1,TGTGCCAGCAGACCGACAGGTGACGAAGCTTTCTTT,CASRPTGDEAFF